This T cell receptor beta chain stems from a study of T cell responses to AZD1222 COVID-19 vaccine. Study-level findings and limits: Spike was spanned by vaccine-associated CD4 TCRs, which were dominant at 160-218 and 743-854. Baseline serology detected seropositivity in only a handful of AZD1222 recipients.

Repertoires were generated with immunoSEQ multiplex PCR, while TCRdb's copy carries only in-frame clones and drops some. The table includes 70,000 or so clones, less than 90% detected once. Note on this clone: The antigen is unknown.

Germline-derived CDR1 and CDR2 are DFQATT and SNEGSKA (reference sequence). V was trimmed by 3 bases and J by 7 bases, leaving 28 bases between them. The CDR3 totals 18 residues. The material sequenced was peripheral blood, taken 28 days after the second AZD1222 dose. The TCR originated in an adult who received the AZD1222 COVID-19 vaccine. J is TRBJ1-5 and V is TRBV20-1, with D perhaps TRBD1 (6 bases). CDR3 DNA: TGCAGTGCTAGTCCTTTGACAGGAAGGAGCGGGGGCTGGCAGCCCCAGCATTTT. Translated, it gives CSASPLTGRSGGWQPQHF.